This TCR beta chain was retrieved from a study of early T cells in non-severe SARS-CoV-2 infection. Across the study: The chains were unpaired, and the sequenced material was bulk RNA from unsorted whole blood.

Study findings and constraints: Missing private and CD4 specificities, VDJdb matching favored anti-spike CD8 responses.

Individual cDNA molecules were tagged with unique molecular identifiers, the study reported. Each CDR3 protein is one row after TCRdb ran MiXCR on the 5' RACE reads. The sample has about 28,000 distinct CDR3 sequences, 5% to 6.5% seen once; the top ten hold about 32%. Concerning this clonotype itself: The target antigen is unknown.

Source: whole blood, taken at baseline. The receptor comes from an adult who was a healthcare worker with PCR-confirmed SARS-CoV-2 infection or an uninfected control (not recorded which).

The CDR3 DNA is TGCAGTGCTAGAGATCAGCGGCAGAGCACAGATACGCAGTATTTT. Amino acids: CSARDQRQSTDTQYF. V and J are TRBV20-1 and TRBJ2-3, with TRBD2 as a possible D gene (5 bases). CDR1 DFQATT and CDR2 SNEGSKA come from the germline V gene (reference sequence). V lost 0 bases and J lost 0, with 10 bases in between. CDR3 length: 15 residues.